This T cell receptor (beta chain) appears in the sequencing data of a study of CD8 T cell repertoires and HIV-1 epitope variants. Study background: T cells were stimulated with Twenty-five Gag and Nef peptides separately. T cells were cultured for 9 to 11 days with cytokines added on days 3 and 7. Study-wide results and limits: Nine TCR beta clonotypes were antigen-specific, 6 or 7 apparently recognizing autologous or escape variants.

On this clone: As yet, its antigen is unknown.

Assay: immunoSEQ multiplex PCR; the TCRdb copy retains only in-frame clones and omits some. The sample carries 90,000 or so clones, just under 75% recorded once. Looked up from germline, CDR1 is MNHNS and CDR2 is SASEGT. V was pared by 8 bases and J by 4 bases, with 17 bases between. CDR3 size: 14 residues. The sample comprised uncultured baseline CD8+ T cells from peripheral blood mononuclear cells (PBMCs). The gene calls are TRBV6-1 and TRBJ1-2; D unclear. The sequence came from a male donor with HIV. CDR3 sequence: CASLIKDGSYGYTF. CDR3 sequence (DNA): TGTGCCAGCTTAATCAAGGACGGATCCTATGGCTACACCTTC.